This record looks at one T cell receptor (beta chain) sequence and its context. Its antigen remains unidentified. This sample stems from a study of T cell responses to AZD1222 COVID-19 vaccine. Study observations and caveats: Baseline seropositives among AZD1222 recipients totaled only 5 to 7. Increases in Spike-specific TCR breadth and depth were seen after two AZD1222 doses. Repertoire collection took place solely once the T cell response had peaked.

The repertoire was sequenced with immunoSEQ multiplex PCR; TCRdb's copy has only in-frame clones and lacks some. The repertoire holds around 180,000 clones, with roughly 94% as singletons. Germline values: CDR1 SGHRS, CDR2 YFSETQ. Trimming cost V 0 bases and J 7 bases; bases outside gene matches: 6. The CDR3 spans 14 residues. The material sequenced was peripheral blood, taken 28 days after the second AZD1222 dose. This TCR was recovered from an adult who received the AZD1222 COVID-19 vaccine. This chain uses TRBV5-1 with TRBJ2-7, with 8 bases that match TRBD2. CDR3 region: CASSLDGSGEEQYF. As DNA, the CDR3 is TGCGCCAGCAGCTTGGATGGTAGCGGGGAGGAGCAGTACTTC.